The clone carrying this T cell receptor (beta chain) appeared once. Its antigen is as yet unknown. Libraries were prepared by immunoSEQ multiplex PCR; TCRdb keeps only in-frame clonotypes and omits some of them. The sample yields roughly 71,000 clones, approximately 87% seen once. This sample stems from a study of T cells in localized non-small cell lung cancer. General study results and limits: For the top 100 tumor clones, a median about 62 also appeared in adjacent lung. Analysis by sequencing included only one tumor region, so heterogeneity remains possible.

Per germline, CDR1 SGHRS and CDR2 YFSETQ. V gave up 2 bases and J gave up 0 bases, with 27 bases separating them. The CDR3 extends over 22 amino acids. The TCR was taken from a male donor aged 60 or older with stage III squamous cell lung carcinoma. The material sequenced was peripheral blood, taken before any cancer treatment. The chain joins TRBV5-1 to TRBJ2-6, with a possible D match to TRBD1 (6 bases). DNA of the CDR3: TGCGCCAGCAGCTTCATCAGGGGACGGTCACTCGGAGCTCTCTCTGGGGCCAACGTCCTGACTTTC. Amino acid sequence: CASSFIRGRSLGALSGANVLTF.